Many counts were recorded for the clone carrying this T cell receptor (beta chain). Antigen specificity is unknown. V dropped 5 bases and J dropped 1; count of bases not matched to a gene: 1. This CDR3 comprises 13 residues. Germline V lookup: CDR1 SNHLY, CDR2 FYNNEI. TCR beta CDR3 regions were amplified from RNA. The TCR CDR3 was amplified in a first-round RT-PCR using the HTBI primer set. Using its own MiXCR run on the multiplex PCR reads, TCRdb lists one record per CDR3 protein. The sample holds under 250,000 distinct CDR3 sequences, over 20% seen once. This specimen belongs to a study of T cells in Graves' hyperthyroidism and ophthalmopathy. Overall study findings and caveats: Among clonotypes expanded in thyroid above 0.001, most were also found in blood.

The gene calls are TRBV2 and TRBJ1-2; 7 nucleotides align to TRBD1. The sequenced sample was blood. The sequence was obtained from a woman in her 40s with Graves' ophthalmopathy. The CDR3 loop reads CASSRDSNYGYTF. The CDR3 nucleotides read TGTGCCAGCAGTAGGGACAGTAACTATGGCTACACCTTC.